These T cell receptor beta chains were read from a single sample in a study of cytomegalovirus exposure and HLA in healthy donors. Libraries were prepared by immunoSEQ multiplex PCR; TCRdb keeps only in-frame clonotypes and omits some of them. The repertoire holds 220,000 or so clones, with around nine tenths as singletons. The source material was PBMCs. The receptor source for this set is a young woman in good health and CMV-seropositive. Both conserved end residues are part of each CDR3. Fields, in order: clone size, V gene, D gene, J gene, CDR3 length, CDR3 protein, CDR3 DNA. A D gene is named only where the DNA matches it firmly. Clone size is not always given. Where it is, it says once, few, many or a class for expanded clones.

>NA|TRBV5-1|NA|TRBJ2-3|15
CASSEGGAGTDTQYF
TGCGCCAGCAGCGAAGGGGGGGCGGGCACAGATACGCAGTATTTT
>NA|TRBV28|NA|TRBJ1-5|17
CASSYTQGQGSYQPQHF
TGTGCCAGCAGTTATACTCAAGGGCAGGGGTCGTATCAGCCCCAGCATTTT
>NA|TRBV19|NA|TRBJ1-3|17
CASSTPRYRVRGNTIYF
TGTGCCAGTAGTACCCCCCGTTACAGGGTGAGAGGAAACACCATATATTTT
>NA|TRBV21-1|NA|TRBJ2-7|15
CASSKYWTGGYEQYF
TGTGCCAGCAGCAAATATTGGACGGGGGGCTACGAGCAGTACTTC
>NA|TRBV6-5|TRBD1|TRBJ2-7|14
CASTLTGATYEQYF
TGTGCCAGCACCCTGACAGGGGCCACCTACGAGCAGTACTTC
>NA|TRBV2|NA|TRBJ1-4|14
CASSDVAEDEKLFF
TGTGCCAGCAGTGACGTGGCTGAAGATGAAAAACTGTTTTTT
>NA|TRBV6-5|NA|TRBJ1-1|15
CASSYGPDMNTEAFF
TGTGCCAGCAGTTATGGGCCGGACATGAACACTGAAGCTTTCTTT
>NA|TRBV30|TRBD2|TRBJ2-1|16
CAWSALAGGPINEQFF
TGTGCCTGGAGTGCCCTAGCGGGAGGGCCAATCAATGAGCAGTTCTTC
>once|TRBV5-6|TRBD1|TRBJ1-1|17
CASSFGTGRGMNTEAFF
TGTGCCAGCAGCTTTGGGACAGGGCGAGGAATGAACACTGAAGCTTTCTTT
>NA|TRBV11-2|NA|TRBJ1-2|18
CASSSRVVDTAVPYGYTF
TGTGCCAGCAGCTCCCGTGTGGTAGACACGGCAGTTCCCTATGGCTACACCTTC
>NA|TRBV6-1|NA|TRBJ2-2|14
CASSVGLPAGELFF
TGTGCCAGCAGTGTGGGGCTCCCGGCCGGGGAGCTGTTTTTT
>NA|TRBV7-9|TRBD1|TRBJ1-4|19
CASSFRTGIRQSGNEKLFF
TGTGCCAGCAGCTTCCGGACAGGGATCCGCCAAAGTGGTAATGAAAAACTGTTTTTT
>NA|TRBV5-1|TRBD2|TRBJ2-1|18
CASSRRTPGGSTYNEQFF
TGCGCCAGCAGCCGAAGAACGCCTGGCGGGAGTACCTACAATGAGCAGTTCTTC
>once|TRBV19|TRBD1|TRBJ1-5|14
CAGGDSALNQPQHF
TGTGCCGGCGGGGACAGCGCATTAAATCAGCCCCAGCATTTT
>few|TRBV28|NA|TRBJ1-2|15
CASSPPYPRDYGYTF
TGTGCCAGCAGTCCACCCTATCCCCGGGACTATGGCTACACCTTC
>once|TRBV19|NA|TRBJ1-2|12
CASSRFSVGYTF
TGTGCCAGTAGCAGATTCTCAGTTGGCTACACCTTC
>NA|TRBV9|NA|TRBJ1-3|16
CASSVVGGGSGNTIYF
TGTGCCAGCAGCGTAGTTGGGGGGGGCTCCGGAAACACCATATATTTT
>NA|TRBV5-6|NA|TRBJ2-3|15
CASSPFREFTDTQYF
TGTGCCAGCAGCCCCTTCAGGGAATTCACAGATACGCAGTATTTT
>NA|TRBV30|TRBD2|TRBJ2-1|13
CAGRLAGGNEQFF
TGTGCCGGAAGGCTAGCGGGAGGGAATGAGCAGTTCTTC
>NA|TRBV2|TRBD2|TRBJ2-2|18
CASSEGLLAGVVTGELFF
TGTGCCAGCAGTGAAGGTCTCCTAGCGGGAGTTGTCACCGGGGAGCTGTTTTTT
>once|TRBV27|TRBD1|TRBJ2-2|15
CASSTGTGGSGELFF
TGTGCCAGCAGTACCGGGACAGGGGGCTCCGGGGAGCTGTTTTTT
>NA|TRBV27|NA|TRBJ2-7|13
CATSGADSYEQYF
TGTGCCACCTCAGGGGCAGACTCCTACGAGCAGTACTTC
>few|TRBV18|TRBD2|TRBJ2-7|16
CASSPPGLAGALEQYF
TGTGCCAGCTCACCACCAGGGCTAGCGGGAGCGCTCGAGCAGTACTTC
>NA|TRBV7-9|NA|TRBJ1-2|15
CASSLDQGRNYGYTF
TGTGCCAGCAGCTTAGATCAGGGTCGGAACTATGGCTACACCTTC
>once|TRBV11-2|TRBD1|TRBJ1-5|14
CASTETGRNQPQHF
TGTGCCAGCACCGAGACAGGGAGGAATCAGCCCCAGCATTTT
>NA|TRBV23-1|TRBD1|TRBJ1-4|15
CASSQFGTGSEKLFF
TGCGCCAGCAGTCAATTCGGGACAGGGAGTGAAAAACTGTTTTTT
>NA|TRBV27|TRBD1|TRBJ1-2|14
CASSLKGGNYGYTF
TGTGCCAGCAGTTTAAAAGGGGGCAACTATGGCTACACCTTC
>NA|TRBV2|NA|TRBJ1-1|13
CASSVRMNTEAFF
TGTGCCAGCAGTGTCAGGATGAACACTGAAGCTTTCTTT
>NA|TRBV27|NA|TRBJ1-1|14
CASSLGGIRTEAFF
TGTGCCAGCAGTTTGGGGGGTATCCGAACCGAAGCTTTCTTT
>once|TRBV27|NA|TRBJ2-7|15
CASSVNRGFLYEQYF
TGTGCCAGCAGTGTGAATCGAGGGTTCCTCTACGAGCAGTACTTC
>NA|TRBV18|NA|TRBJ2-2|17
CASSPRVAAGDTGELFF
TGTGCCAGCTCACCAAGGGTCGCGGCCGGGGACACCGGGGAGCTGTTTTTT
>few|TRBV14|TRBD1|TRBJ2-7|15
CASSQFQGALYEQYF
TGTGCCAGCAGCCAATTTCAGGGGGCCCTCTACGAGCAGTACTTC
>NA|TRBV9|TRBD1|TRBJ1-1|13
CASSVGTGTEAFF
TGTGCCAGCAGCGTCGGGACAGGCACTGAAGCTTTCTTT
>few|TRBV7-9|NA|TRBJ2-7|14
CASSFLAEAEEQYF
TGTGCCAGCAGCTTTTTAGCGGAGGCGGAAGAGCAGTACTTC
>NA|TRBV30|NA|TRBJ2-7|11
CAWSSGYEQYF
TGTGCCTGGAGTTCGGGCTACGAGCAGTACTTC
>NA|TRBV5-1|NA|TRBJ2-7|15
CASSLSQSGLYEQYF
TGCGCCAGCAGCTTAAGTCAATCTGGGCTCTACGAGCAGTACTTC
>once|TRBV18|TRBD1|TRBJ2-2|16
CASTRDRGLGTGELFF
TGTGCCAGCACCCGGGACAGGGGGCTTGGCACCGGGGAGCTGTTTTTT
>NA|TRBV7-8|NA|TRBJ2-1|16
CASSLYEGLSYNEQFF
TGTGCCAGCAGCTTATACGAGGGCCTCTCCTACAATGAGCAGTTCTTC
>NA|TRBV6-5|TRBD1|TRBJ2-1|14
CASSYVGQGDEQFF
TGTGCCAGCAGTTACGTCGGACAGGGGGATGAGCAGTTCTTC